In this sample, the clone carrying this T cell receptor (beta chain) turned up many times. What it binds is not known. This CDR3 has 11 residues. Trimming cost V 2 bases and J 9 bases, with 5 bases left between them. Germline CDR1 and CDR2: MDHEN and SYDVKM. These data are taken from a study of early T cells in non-severe SARS-CoV-2 infection. About the research overall: Chains were not paired, and sequencing was done on bulk RNA from unsorted whole blood. Overall study findings and caveats: Matches to VDJdb favored anti-spike CD8 responses and missed private and CD4 specificities.

In the library, individual cDNA molecules carried attached unique molecular identifiers. TCRdb analysed the 5' RACE reads with MiXCR anew, one entry per CDR3 protein. The sample records more than 55,000 distinct CDR3 sequences, about 8.9% being singletons. The sequenced sample consisted of whole blood. The origin of this receptor is an adult who was a healthcare worker with PCR-confirmed SARS-CoV-2 infection or an uninfected control (not recorded which). The chain recombines TRBV28 with TRBJ2-1, with D uncertain. The CDR3 DNA sequence: TGTGCCAGCAGTTTACTGGGTGAGCAGTTCTTC. Translation: CASSLLGEQFF.